The present TCR beta chain was sequenced within a study of T cells expressing NK-cell markers. Points from the study as a whole: Each of several donors carried dominant NKG2C+ clonotypes accounting for about 1.0-7.0% of CD8+ T cells. Several donors likewise had their CD3+CD56-NKG2C+ fraction led by these clonotypes. It remained uncertain whether the expanded NKG2C+ T cell clones were specific for HCMV antigens.

Comments on this clonotype: Its target is unknown.

The cDNA for TCR beta came from 5'RACE template switching with UMIs. TCRdb re-called the 5' RACE reads, yielding one record per CDR3 amino acid sequence without DNA. The repertoire table contains 200,000 to 300,000 distinct CDR3 sequences. The CDR3 length is 11 residues. Germline CDR1 is SGHTA and CDR2 is FQGNSA. Sequenced material: blood T cells: a sorted CD56 or NKG2C T cell subset, CD4+ or CD8+ T cells, or bulk PBMC T cells (not recorded which). The clonotype comes from a man aged 18 to 30 in good health. This chain links TRBV7-2 with TRBJ1-1. The CDR3 here is CASSSRWEAFF.